These 19 T cell receptor beta chains were all obtained from the same sample, sequenced in a study of cytomegalovirus exposure and HLA in healthy donors. Generated by immunoSEQ multiplex PCR, the TCRdb table keeps only in-frame clones and is missing some. The data hold about 190,000 clones, with 86% observed a single time. The sample was PBMCs. Receptors were obtained from a woman between 18 and 29 years old in good health and CMV-seronegative.

The J gene is TRBJ2-3, the V gene TRBV5-1, with TRBD1 matching 11 bases. This CDR3 comprises 15 residues. In germline, CDR1 is SGHRS, CDR2 YFSETQ. With 4 bases clipped from V and 4 bases from J, the junction kept 5 bases outside the gene matches. The CDR3 DNA follows: TGCGCCAGCAGCCCCGGACAGGGGGCGGCAGATACGCAGTATTTT. The encoded protein is CASSPGQGAADTQYF. The full variable domain, with the rest looked up from reference TRBV5-1 and TRBJ2-3, is KAGVTQTPRYLIKTRGQQVTLSCSPISGHRSVSWYQQTPGQGLQFLFEYFSETQRNKGNFPGRFSGRQFSNSRSEMNVSTLELGDSALYLCASSPGQGAADTQYFGPGTRLTVL.

The chain recombines TRBV11-3 with TRBJ2-6, with D unresolved. The length of the CDR3 is 15 residues. The V gene lost 1 base and the J gene lost 2 bases, with 6 bases spanning the gap. Germline-derived CDR1 and CDR2 are SGHNT and YENEEA. In DNA, the CDR3 is TGTGCCAGCAGCTTAGGAGGCCCTGGGGCCAACGTCCTGACTTTC. Its protein is CASSLGGPGANVLTF.

The sample holds one count of this clone. This sequence joins TRBV27 and TRBJ2-1; D uncertain. The length of the CDR3 is 12 residues. V lost 3 bases to trimming and J lost 6 bases, with 6 bases between them. In germline, CDR1 is MNHEY, CDR2 SMNVEV (reference sequence). The CDR3 nucleotides are TGTGCCAGCAGTTTTTTCGGCAATGAGCAGTTCTTC. Its translation is CASSFFGNEQFF.

The chain couples TRBV30 to TRBJ1-2; 8 nucleotides line up with TRBD1. CDR1 and CDR2 from the germline V gene are GTSNPN and SVGIG (reference sequence). There are 13 residues in the CDR3. The V and J ends lost 5 bases and 4 bases, in that order; junction bases with no gene match: 6. The CDR3 DNA reads TGTGCCTGGTCGACAGGGGACATCTATGGCTACACCTTC. It encodes CAWSTGDIYGYTF.

The J gene is TRBJ1-5, the V gene TRBV30; TRBD1 is a possible D gene (5 bases). Trimming stripped 0 bases from V and 11 bases from J, with 23 bases between. The germline gives CDR1 GTSNPN, CDR2 SVGIG (reference sequence). This CDR3 has 16 amino acids. CDR3 DNA sequence: TGTGCCTGGAGTGTTGGGGCTTCCATTGCCCGGGTGGCCCAGCATTTT. Its translation is CAWSVGASIARVAQHF.

The table lists this clone with a few counts. The chain joins TRBV10-1 to TRBJ1-2; tentative D call: TRBD1 (6 bases). V gave up 3 bases and J gave up 2 bases, with 7 bases separating them. This CDR3 region has 13 residues. Germline V gene lookup returns CDR1 WNHNN and CDR2 SYGVQD (reference sequence). In DNA, the CDR3 is TGCGCCAGCAGTGAAACAGGGAACTATGGCTACACCTTC. This gives the protein CASSETGNYGYTF.

V and J are TRBV30 and TRBJ1-2, with D uncertain. Per the germline V gene, CDR1 is GTSNPN and CDR2 is SVGIG (reference sequence). The length of the CDR3 is 16 residues. V was shortened by 0 bases and J by 6 bases, with 20 bases between the two germline ends. CDR3 in DNA: TGTGCCTGGAGTGTAGCCCGGCTAGCGAGGAGAGATGGCTACACCTTC. Amino acid sequence: CAWSVARLARRDGYTF.

The chain has TRBV6-4 and TRBJ2-7; 8 bases are shared with TRBD1. The CDR3 has 16 residues. V dropped 0 bases and J dropped 2; count of bases not matched to a gene: 6. Germline assignment: CDR1 MRHNA and CDR2 SNTAGT. The CDR3 DNA reads TGTGCCAGCAGTGACTCGAGAGGGACAGGACCCTACGAGCAGTACTTC. Protein: CASSDSRGTGPYEQYF.

V gene TRBV10-1 combines with J gene TRBJ2-2, with TRBD1 matching 12 bases. V trimming: 3 bases; J trimming: 5 bases; junction bases outside the gene matches: 4. This CDR3 spans 16 amino acids. In germline, CDR1 is WNHNN, CDR2 SYGVQD (reference sequence). The CDR3 bases are TGCGCCAGCAGTGATCCGGGACAGGGGGCTACCGGGGAGCTGTTTTTT. The encoded protein is CASSDPGQGATGELFF.

CDR3 residues: CASSPNDRGVRGYTF. The CDR3 DNA reads as TGTGCCAGCAGCCCGAACGACAGGGGGGTGAGAGGCTACACCTTC. The chain links TRBV27 to TRBJ1-2, with 9 bases matching TRBD1. Germline-derived CDR1 and CDR2 are MNHEY and SMNVEV (reference sequence). J was trimmed by 8 bases and V by 6 bases; bases with no gene match: 13. CDR3 length equals 15 residues.

The chain carries TRBV10-3 and TRBJ1-5, with D possibly matching TRBD1 (5 bases). The CDR3 consists of 12 residues. Per the germline V gene, CDR1 is ENHRY and CDR2 is SYGVKD. With 8 bases removed from V and 5 bases from J, the gap between germline ends came to 10 bases. As DNA, the CDR3 is TGTGCCATCTCTCCGGGGGATCAGCCCCAGCATTTT. This translates into CAISPGDQPQHF.

This clone has a count of ten or more. The V and J genes are TRBV7-9 and TRBJ2-7; 8 bases agree with TRBD1. The CDR3 contains 14 residues. The ends lost 5 bases at V and 2 bases at J; junction bases unmatched: 5. Germline V CDR1 and CDR2: SEHNR, FQNEAQ (reference sequence). CDR3 region: CASSAVQGAYEQYF. As DNA, the CDR3 is TGTGCCAGCAGCGCGGTACAGGGGGCCTACGAGCAGTACTTC. Using reference TRBV7-9 and TRBJ2-7 for the parts outside the CDR3, the full variable domain is DTGVSQNPRHKITKRGQNVTFRCDPISEHNRLYWYRQTLGQGPEFLTYFQNEAQLEKSRLLSDRFSAERPKGSFSTLEIQRTEQGDSAMYLCASSAVQGAYEQYFGPGTRLTVT.

The chain joins TRBV7-3 to TRBJ1-6; D not resolved. V lost 2 bases and J lost 4, with 3 bases in between. The germline gives CDR1 SGHTA, CDR2 FQGTGA. The CDR3 extends over 13 amino acids. CDR3 DNA sequence: TGTGCCAGCAGCTTACAATATAATTCACCCCTCCACTTT. It is translated as CASSLQYNSPLHF.

The genes are TRBV12-5 and TRBJ1-3; 7 nucleotides line up with TRBD1. V was pared by 2 bases and J by 9 bases, with 13 bases of the junction left unmatched. Germline V gene data show CDR1 as LGHNT and CDR2 as FRNRAP. CDR3 length: 16 amino acids. CDR3 DNA sequence: TGTGCTAGTGGTTTGAGACAGGGACCCTCTTTGTTCACCATATATTTT. It translates to CASGLRQGPSLFTIYF.

This chain connects TRBV10-3 to TRBJ1-3, with no clear D. This CDR3 has 14 amino acids. The germline gives CDR1 ENHRY, CDR2 SYGVKD. Deletions cut 3 bases from V and 16 bases from J, with 22 bases between. CDR3 in amino acids: CAISDPGSQLAPYF. Here the CDR3 DNA reads TGTGCCATCAGTGACCCGGGATCCCAACTCGCGCCTTATTTT.

The CDR3 region is CASSRQGALEYNEQFF. The CDR3 nucleotides are TGTGCCAGCAGCCGACAGGGGGCGTTAGAGTACAATGAGCAGTTCTTC. The chain carries TRBV7-3 and TRBJ2-1; 10 bases agree with TRBD1. Per the germline V gene, CDR1 is SGHTA and CDR2 is FQGTGA. The trim removed 5 bases at V and 4 bases at J, leaving 8 bases unmatched. The CDR3 totals 16 residues.

The chain has TRBV30 and TRBJ2-3, with TRBD1 matching 8 bases. J gave up 2 bases and V 2 bases, and 6 bases lay outside the gene matches. The CDR3 spans 15 residues. From germline, CDR1 is GTSNPN and CDR2 SVGIG (reference sequence). CDR3 in DNA: TGTGCCTGGAGTACCCGGACAGGGCTCACAGATACGCAGTATTTT. Translated, it gives CAWSTRTGLTDTQYF.

V gene TRBV5-1 combines with J gene TRBJ1-2, with 9 bases lining up with TRBD1. The germline gives CDR1 SGHRS, CDR2 YFSETQ. The V segment lost 4 bases and the J segment 5 bases; nucleotides outside the gene matches: 6. CDR3 length equals 14 residues. The CDR3 DNA sequence: TGCGCCAGCAGCCCCGGGGACAGGGCTTATGGCTACACCTTC. It encodes CASSPGDRAYGYTF.

V gene TRBV11-2 combines with J gene TRBJ2-7, with 7 bases fitting TRBD1. CDR3 length equals 14 residues. V was clipped by 4 bases and J by 0 bases; unmatched bases: 3. Per germline, CDR1 SGHAT and CDR2 FQNNGV. The CDR3, as DNA: TGTGCCAGCAGCTCCCGGGACAGCTCCTACGAGCAGTACTTC. It specifies CASSSRDSSYEQYF.